This paragraph reports one T cell receptor beta chain. Its antigen is currently unknown. This specimen comes from a study of radiation and T cells in renal cell carcinoma. Overall study findings and caveats: In blood, top tumor clones expanded by 2 weeks, shrinking by 4. Pretreatment tumor biopsies were lacking, so baseline clonotypes are unknown.

Time point meaning: blood 4 weeks post-SBRT, at nephrectomy. Treatment of the sample: 15 Gy SBRT to primary tumor, nephrectomy 4 weeks later. Nephrectomy followed 15 Gy stereotactic body radiation by 4 weeks. The patient's renal cell carcinoma had clear cell pathology. Trimming at V came to 5 bases and at J to 2 bases, leaving 5 bases not matched to a gene. Per germline, CDR1 SEHNR and CDR2 FQNEAQ (reference sequence). The CDR3 is 16 amino acids. The assay was immunoSEQ multiplex PCR, and TCRdb's table has in-frame clones only and misses some. The table includes 150,000 to 200,000 clones, about nine tenths detected once.

The specimen was blood, collected from a patient whose treatment included radiotherapy and nephrectomy. The gene calls are TRBV7-9 and TRBJ2-5; 13 positions agree with TRBD2. This receptor was taken from a woman in her 50s with renal cell carcinoma. CDR3 loop: CASSLTSGGHQETQYF. CDR3 bases: TGTGCCAGCAGCCTGACTAGCGGGGGGCATCAAGAGACCCAGTACTTC.